This T cell receptor beta chain was identified during a study of technical replicates of blood from several donors. TCRdb keeps only in-frame clones here, not all; method: immunoSEQ multiplex PCR. Of under 15,000 clones listed, about 85% are singletons. The germline CDR1 and CDR2 sequences are MNHEY and SVGAGI. J was trimmed by 0 bases and V by 6 bases; bases with no gene match: 7. The CDR3 spans 15 residues. This TCR came from a human donor in good health. Material for sequencing was PBMCs. The chain carries TRBV6-5 and TRBJ2-7; TRBD1 agrees at 8 bases. The CDR3 coding sequence is TGTGCCAGCAGACCAGGGGGCCTTAGCTCCTACGAGCAGTACTTC. As protein: CASRPGGLSSYEQYF.